The clone carrying this T cell receptor beta chain was observed a handful of times. Its matching antigen is unknown. The data stem from a study of post-analysis software for immune sequencing data. Whole-study results and caveats: There were five TRBV segments more frequent in patients than controls, and TRBV5-6, TRBV5-1 and TRBV20-1 were among them.

Unique-molecular-identifier-tagged TCR beta cDNA libraries were used. TCRdb reprocessed the PCR reads via MiXCR and lists one record per CDR3 protein. The sample consists of 400,000 to 500,000 distinct CDR3 sequences, approximately 39% of them appearing once. CDR3 size: 16 residues. The germline V and J ends were trimmed by 2 bases and 0 bases, with 10 bases remaining between them. The V and J genes are TRBV12-3 or TRBV12-4 and TRBJ2-2; D call uncertain. This receptor was taken from a girl aged 2 to 10 with multiple sclerosis. The sequenced material came from blood. CDR3 sequence (DNA): TGTGCCAGCAGTTTACGGGCAGGCTCGAACACCGGGGAGCTGTTTTTT. Protein product: CASSLRAGSNTGELFF.